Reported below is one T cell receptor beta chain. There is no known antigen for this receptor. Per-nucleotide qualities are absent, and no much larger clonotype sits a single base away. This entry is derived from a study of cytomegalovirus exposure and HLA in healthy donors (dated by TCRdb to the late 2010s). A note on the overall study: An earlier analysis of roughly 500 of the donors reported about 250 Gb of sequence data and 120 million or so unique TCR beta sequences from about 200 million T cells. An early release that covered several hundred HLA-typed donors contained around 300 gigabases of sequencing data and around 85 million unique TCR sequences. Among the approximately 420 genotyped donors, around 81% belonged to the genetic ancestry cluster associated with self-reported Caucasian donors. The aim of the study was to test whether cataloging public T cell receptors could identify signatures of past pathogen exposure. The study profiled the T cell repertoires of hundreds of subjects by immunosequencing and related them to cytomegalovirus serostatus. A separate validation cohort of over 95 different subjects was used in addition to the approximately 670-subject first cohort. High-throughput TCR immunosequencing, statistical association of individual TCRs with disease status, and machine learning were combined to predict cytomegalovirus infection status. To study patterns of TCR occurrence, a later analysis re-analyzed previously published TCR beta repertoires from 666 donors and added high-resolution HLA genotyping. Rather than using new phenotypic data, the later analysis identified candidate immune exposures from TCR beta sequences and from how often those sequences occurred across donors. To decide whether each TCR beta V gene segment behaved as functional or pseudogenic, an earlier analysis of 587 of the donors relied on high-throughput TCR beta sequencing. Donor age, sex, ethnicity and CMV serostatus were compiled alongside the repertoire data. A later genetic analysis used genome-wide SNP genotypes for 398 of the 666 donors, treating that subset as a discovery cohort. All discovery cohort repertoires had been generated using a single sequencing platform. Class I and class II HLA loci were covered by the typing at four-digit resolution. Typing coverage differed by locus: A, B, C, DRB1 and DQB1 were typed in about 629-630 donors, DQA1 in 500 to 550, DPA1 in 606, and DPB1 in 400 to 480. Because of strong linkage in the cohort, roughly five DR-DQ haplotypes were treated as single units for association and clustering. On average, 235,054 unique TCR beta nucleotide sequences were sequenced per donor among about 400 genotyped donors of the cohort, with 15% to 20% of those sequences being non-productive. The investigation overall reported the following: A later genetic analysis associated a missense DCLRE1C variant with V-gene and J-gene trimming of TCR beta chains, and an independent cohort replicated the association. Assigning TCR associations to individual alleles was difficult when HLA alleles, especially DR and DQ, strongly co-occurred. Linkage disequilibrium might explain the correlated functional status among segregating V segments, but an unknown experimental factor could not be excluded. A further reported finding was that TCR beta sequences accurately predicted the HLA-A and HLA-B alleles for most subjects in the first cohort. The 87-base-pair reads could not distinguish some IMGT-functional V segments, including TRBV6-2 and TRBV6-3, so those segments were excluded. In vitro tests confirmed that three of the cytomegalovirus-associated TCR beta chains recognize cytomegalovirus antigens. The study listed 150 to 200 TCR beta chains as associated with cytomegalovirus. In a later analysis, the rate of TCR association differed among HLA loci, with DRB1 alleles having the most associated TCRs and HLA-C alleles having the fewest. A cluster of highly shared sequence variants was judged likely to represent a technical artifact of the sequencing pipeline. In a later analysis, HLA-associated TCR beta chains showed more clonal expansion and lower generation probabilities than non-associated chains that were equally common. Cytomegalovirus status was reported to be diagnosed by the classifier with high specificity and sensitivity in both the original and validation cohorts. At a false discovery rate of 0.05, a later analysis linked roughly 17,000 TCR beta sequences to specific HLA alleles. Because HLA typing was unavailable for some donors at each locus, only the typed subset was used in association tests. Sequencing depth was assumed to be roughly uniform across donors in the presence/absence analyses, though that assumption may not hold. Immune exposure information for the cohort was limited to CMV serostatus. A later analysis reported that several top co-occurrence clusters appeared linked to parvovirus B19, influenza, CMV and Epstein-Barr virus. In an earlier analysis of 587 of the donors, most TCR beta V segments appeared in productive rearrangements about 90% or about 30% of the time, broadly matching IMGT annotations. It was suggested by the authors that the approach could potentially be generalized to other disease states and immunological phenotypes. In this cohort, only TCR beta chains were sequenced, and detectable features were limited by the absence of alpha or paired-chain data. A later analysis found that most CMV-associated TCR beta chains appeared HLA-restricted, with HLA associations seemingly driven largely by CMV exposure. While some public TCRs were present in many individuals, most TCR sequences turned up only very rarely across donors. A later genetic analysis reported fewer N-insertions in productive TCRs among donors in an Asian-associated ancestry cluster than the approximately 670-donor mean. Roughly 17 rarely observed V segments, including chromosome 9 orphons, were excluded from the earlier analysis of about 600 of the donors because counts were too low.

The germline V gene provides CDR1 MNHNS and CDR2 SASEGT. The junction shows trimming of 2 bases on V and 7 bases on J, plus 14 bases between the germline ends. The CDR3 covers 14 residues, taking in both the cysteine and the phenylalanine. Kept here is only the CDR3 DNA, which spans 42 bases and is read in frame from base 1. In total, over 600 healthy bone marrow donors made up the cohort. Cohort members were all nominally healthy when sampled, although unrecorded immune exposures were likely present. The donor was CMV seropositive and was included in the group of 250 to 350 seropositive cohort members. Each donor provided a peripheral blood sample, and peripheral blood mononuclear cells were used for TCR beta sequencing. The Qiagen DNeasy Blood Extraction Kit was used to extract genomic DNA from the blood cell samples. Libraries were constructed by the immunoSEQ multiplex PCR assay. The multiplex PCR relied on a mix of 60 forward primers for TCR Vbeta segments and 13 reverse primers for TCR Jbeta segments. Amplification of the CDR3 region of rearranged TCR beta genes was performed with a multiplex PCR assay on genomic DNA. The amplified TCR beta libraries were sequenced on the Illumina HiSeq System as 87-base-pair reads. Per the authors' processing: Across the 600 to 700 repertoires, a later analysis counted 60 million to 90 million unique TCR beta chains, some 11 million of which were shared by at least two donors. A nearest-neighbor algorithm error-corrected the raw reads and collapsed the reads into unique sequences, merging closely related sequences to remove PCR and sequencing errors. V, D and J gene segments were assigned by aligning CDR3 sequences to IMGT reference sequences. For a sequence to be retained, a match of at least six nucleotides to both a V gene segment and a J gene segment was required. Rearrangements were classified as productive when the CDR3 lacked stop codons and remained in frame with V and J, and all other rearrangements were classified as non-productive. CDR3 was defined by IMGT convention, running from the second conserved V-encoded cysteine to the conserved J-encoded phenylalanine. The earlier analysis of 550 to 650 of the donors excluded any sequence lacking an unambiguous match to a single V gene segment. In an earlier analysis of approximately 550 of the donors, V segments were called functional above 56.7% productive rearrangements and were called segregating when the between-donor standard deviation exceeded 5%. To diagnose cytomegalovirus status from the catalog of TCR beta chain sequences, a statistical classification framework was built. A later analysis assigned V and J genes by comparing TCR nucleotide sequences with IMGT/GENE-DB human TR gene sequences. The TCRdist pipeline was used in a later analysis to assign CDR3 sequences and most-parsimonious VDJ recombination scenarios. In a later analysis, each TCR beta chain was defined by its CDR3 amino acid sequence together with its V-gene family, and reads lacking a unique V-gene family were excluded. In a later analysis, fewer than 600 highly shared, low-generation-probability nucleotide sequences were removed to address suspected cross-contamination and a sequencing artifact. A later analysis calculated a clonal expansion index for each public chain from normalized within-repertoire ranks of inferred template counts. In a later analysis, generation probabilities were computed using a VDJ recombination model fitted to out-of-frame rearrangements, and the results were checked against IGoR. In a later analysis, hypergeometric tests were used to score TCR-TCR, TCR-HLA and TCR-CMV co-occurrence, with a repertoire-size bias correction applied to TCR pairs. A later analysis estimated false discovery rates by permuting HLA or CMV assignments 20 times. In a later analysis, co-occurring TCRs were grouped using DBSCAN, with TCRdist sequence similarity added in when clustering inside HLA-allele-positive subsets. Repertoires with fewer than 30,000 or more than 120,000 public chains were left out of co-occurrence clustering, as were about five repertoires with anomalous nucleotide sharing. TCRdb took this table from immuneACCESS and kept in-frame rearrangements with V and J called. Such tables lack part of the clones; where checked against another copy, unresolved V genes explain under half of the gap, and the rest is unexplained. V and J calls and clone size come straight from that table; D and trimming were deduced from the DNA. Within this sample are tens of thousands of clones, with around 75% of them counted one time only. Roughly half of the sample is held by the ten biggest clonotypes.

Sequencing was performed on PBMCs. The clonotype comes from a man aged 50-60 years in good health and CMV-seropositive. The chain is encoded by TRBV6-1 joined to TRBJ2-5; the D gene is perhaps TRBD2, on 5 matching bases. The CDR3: CASSERRYSGTQYF. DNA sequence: TGTGCCAGCAGTGAAAGGAGGTATTCTGGGACCCAGTACTTC.